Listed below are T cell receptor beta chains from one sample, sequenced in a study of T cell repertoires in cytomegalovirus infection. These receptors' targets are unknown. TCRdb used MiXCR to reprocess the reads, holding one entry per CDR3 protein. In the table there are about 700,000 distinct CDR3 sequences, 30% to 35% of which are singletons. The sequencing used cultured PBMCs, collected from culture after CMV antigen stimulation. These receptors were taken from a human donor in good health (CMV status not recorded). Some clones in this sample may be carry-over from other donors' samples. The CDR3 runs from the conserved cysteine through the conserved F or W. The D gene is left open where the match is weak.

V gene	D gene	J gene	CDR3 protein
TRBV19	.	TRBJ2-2	CASSWGANTGELFF
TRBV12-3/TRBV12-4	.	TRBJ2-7	CASGRGTVYEQYF
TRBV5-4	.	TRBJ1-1	CASSLDSGRVNTEAFF
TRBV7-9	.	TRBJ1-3	CASSFEAGDTIYF
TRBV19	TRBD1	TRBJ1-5	CASKKDRGDQPQHF
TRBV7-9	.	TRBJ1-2	CASSAGYGYTF
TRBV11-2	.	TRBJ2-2	CASSLDPGNTGELFF
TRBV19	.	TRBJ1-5	CASSVTGRGNQPQHF
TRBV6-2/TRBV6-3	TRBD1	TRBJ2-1	CASSGETGIVLEQFF
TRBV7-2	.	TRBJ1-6	CASSFDRNSPLHF
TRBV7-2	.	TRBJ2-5	CASSLTPGRGALETQYF
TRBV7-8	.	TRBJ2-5	CASSLRVWRNQETQYF
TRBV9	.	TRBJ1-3	CASSVAGALGGNTIYF
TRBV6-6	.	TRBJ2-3	CASSYKAGTSTDTQYF
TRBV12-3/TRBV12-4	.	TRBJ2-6	CASSFWQPSANVLTF
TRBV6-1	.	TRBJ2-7	CASSELGSTYEQYF
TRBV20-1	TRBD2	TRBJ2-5	CSASPIAGGLQETQYF
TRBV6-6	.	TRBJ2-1	CASSEEGGPSNEQFF
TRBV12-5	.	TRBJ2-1	CASGQTYNEQFF
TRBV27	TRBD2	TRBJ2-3	CASSFQRERADTQYF
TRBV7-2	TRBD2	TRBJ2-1	CASSLRRMTGGPVEQFF
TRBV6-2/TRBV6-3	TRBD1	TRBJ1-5	CASSTRPPGQGPGQPQHF
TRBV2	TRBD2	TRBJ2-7	CASSSSGGAGEQYF
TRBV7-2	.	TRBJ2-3	CASSLTSYPALKADTQYF
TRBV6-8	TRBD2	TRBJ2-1	CASNRGRIGPPGLGEQFF
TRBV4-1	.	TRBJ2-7	CASSQDSEQYF
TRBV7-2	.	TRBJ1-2	CASGSGGRIYGYTF
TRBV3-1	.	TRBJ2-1	CASSQGKGQSSYNEQFF
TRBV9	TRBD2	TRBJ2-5	CACSVSGGIQETQYF
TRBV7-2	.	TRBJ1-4	CASSPQGEKLFF